A selection of T cell receptor beta chains follows, all from one sample in a study of CD8 T cells in ankylosing spondylitis. From the 5' RACE reads, TCRdb called clonotypes with MiXCR, one entry per CDR3 protein. The sample has hundreds of thousands of distinct CDR3 sequences; around 21% are singletons. Sequencing was done on a sample of blood, either unsorted or a sorted T cell fraction (not recorded which). The source of these receptors is a female donor with ankylosing spondylitis or in good health (not recorded which). Both conserved end residues are part of each CDR3. A D gene is named only where the DNA matches it firmly. Only some rows state a clone size, as once, few, many or a class for expanded clones.

v_call	clone_size	j_call	d_call	cdr3_nt	cdr3_aa
TRBV6-6	few	TRBJ1-2	TRBD1	TGTGCCAGCAGTTACCTCGGGGACAGGGTCTCCACCTTC	CASSYLGDRVSTF
TRBV20-1	few	TRBJ2-5	-	TGCAGTGCTAGGAGCGACAGCTACCAAGAGACCCAGTACTTC	CSARSDSYQETQYF
TRBV6-5	-	TRBJ1-5	-	TGTGCCACCAGTTTAACTAGCAATCAGCCCCAGCATTTT	CATSLTSNQPQHF
TRBV6-5	-	TRBJ2-5	TRBD2	TGTGCCAGCAGTTACTCGGCGGGAGGGGTGGAGACCCAGTACTTC	CASSYSAGGVETQYF
TRBV20-1	few	TRBJ2-1	TRBD2	TGCAGTGCTAGAGAACCAACTAGCGGGAGGTGGGATGAGCAGTTCTTC	CSAREPTSGRWDEQFF
TRBV6-2/TRBV6-3	-	TRBJ2-1	TRBD2	TGTGCCAGCAGCCAAAGCGGGAGGGCCGGCAATGAGCAGTTCTTC	CASSQSGRAGNEQFF
TRBV20-1	-	TRBJ2-5	TRBD2	TGCAGTGCTAGTTCCCCGGACCCGACTAGCGGGAGTGAGACCCAGTACTTC	CSASSPDPTSGSETQYF
TRBV6-5	few	TRBJ2-5	TRBD2	TGTGCCAGCAGTTTCCCTCGGACTAGCGTGCACCCCTCGGAGACCCAGTACTTC	CASSFPRTSVHPSETQYF
TRBV6-1	few	TRBJ1-1	TRBD1	TGTGCCAGCAGTCGAACAGGGGACGGCACTGAAGCTTTCTTT	CASSRTGDGTEAFF
TRBV7-9	few	TRBJ2-3	TRBD2	TGTGCCAGCAGCTATCGCGGGAGAATGGCGTATGATACGCAGTATTTT	CASSYRGRMAYDTQYF
TRBV2	-	TRBJ2-4	-	TGTGCCAGCAGTGGGACAGTTAACATTCAGTACTTC	CASSGTVNIQYF
TRBV7-2	once	TRBJ2-3	-	TGTGCCAGCACGGAGAAGGCAGATACGCAGTATTTT	CASTEKADTQYF
TRBV7-9	-	TRBJ1-2	-	TGTGCCAGCAGCGCCCGACAAGCCATGAGGGGCTACACCTTC	CASSARQAMRGYTF
TRBV7-9	few	TRBJ1-2	-	TGTGCCAGCAGCTCTGCGAGGGGCTACACCTTC	CASSSARGYTF
TRBV5-1	-	TRBJ2-7	TRBD1	TGCGCCAGCAGCTTGGAGGACAGGGGAATCGACGAGCAGTACTTC	CASSLEDRGIDEQYF
TRBV7-9	-	TRBJ1-5	-	TGTGCCAGCACTGGGGGCGCAGTCCAGCCCCAGCATTTT	CASTGGAVQPQHF
TRBV2	-	TRBJ1-2	-	TGTGCCAGCAGTGAAGCGCGGACGTCGTATCGCTACACCTTC	CASSEARTSYRYTF
TRBV13	once	TRBJ2-2	TRBD2	TGTGCCAGCAGCTTAGGGCTAGCGGAGGACACCGGGGAGCTGTTTTTT	CASSLGLAEDTGELFF
TRBV3-1	-	TRBJ2-1	TRBD2	TGTGCCAGCAGCCGGGTTAGCGGGAAGGAGAATGAGCAGTTCTTC	CASSRVSGKENEQFF
TRBV7-9	-	TRBJ1-1	-	TGTGCCAGCAGCTTTAACAGGTTTGAGGTTTTCTTT	CASSFNRFEVFF
TRBV29-1	many	TRBJ1-1	TRBD1	TGCAGCGTTACCCCAGGGGGCAGCATGAACACTGAAGCTTTCTTT	CSVTPGGSMNTEAFF
TRBV4-3	few	TRBJ2-2	TRBD2	TGCGCCAGCAGCCAAGCGCGTCTAGCGGGCTCGAACACCGGGGAGCTGTTTTTT	CASSQARLAGSNTGELFF
TRBV7-8	few	TRBJ2-3	TRBD2	TGTGCCAGCAGCTCCGGGACTAGCGGGCATTCTAGCACAGATACGCAGTATTTT	CASSSGTSGHSSTDTQYF
TRBV29-1	many	TRBJ1-1	-	TGCAGCGTTTCCGCCGCAGGACTGAACACTGAAGCTTTCTTT	CSVSAAGLNTEAFF
TRBV6-5	-	TRBJ1-4	-	TGTGCCAGCAGTTACTCGGGCGGCGATGAAAAACTGTTTTTT	CASSYSGGDEKLFF